What follows describes a single T cell receptor (beta chain). This sample is drawn from a study of PD-L1 blockade in urothelial cancer. Study overall: Patients commenced atezolizumab at some point between 2014 and 2015, and it was given at 1,200 mg intravenously every 3 weeks. When blood samples were assessed, the median T cell count was around 150,000.

From germline, CDR1 is LNHDA and CDR2 SQIVND (reference sequence). The V gene end was trimmed by 3 bases and the J gene end by 7 bases; junction bases not matched to a gene: 19. The CDR3 runs to 18 residues. Between 1 and 8 samples, pretreatment and on-treatment, were given by each patient. Sequencing was performed with immunoSEQ multiplex PCR; in TCRdb, only in-frame clones are kept and a portion is missing. The repertoire holds approximately 100,000 clones, with approximately 85% as singletons. The sequences come from PBMCs, collected around atezolizumab (anti-PD-L1) treatment. This TCR came from a man in his fifties or sixties with urothelial cancer. V gene TRBV19 combines with J gene TRBJ2-7; TRBD2 matches 9 bases. The CDR3 sequence: CASSMIGGSGRYPGEQYF. In DNA form, the CDR3 reads TGTGCCAGTAGTATGATCGGTGGTAGCGGGAGATACCCTGGGGAGCAGTACTTC.